This TCR beta chain is drawn from a study of blood T cell repertoires in COVID-19. Study information: Researchers got acute and convalescent COVID-19 samples from the United States, Italy and Spain.

Original handling: Estimated nucleated cell counts came from reference gene primer amplification. Method: immunoSEQ multiplex PCR; TCRdb's copy keeps in-frame clones and lacks some. That table is the source of V, J and clone size, and D and trimming were worked out from the DNA. The sample has fewer than 350,000 clones; around 90% are singletons. V lost 6 bases and J lost 5; bases outside the gene matches: 2. The germline V gene has CDR1 KGHDR and CDR2 SFDVKD. The CDR3 is 13 residues long. Participants were aged about 18 to 90 years, lived in about 26 US areas, and enrolled virtually. Grouping used clinical history reported by participants in a survey and questionnaire.

This TCR was recovered from a woman in her thirties with acute COVID-19. The V call is TRBV24-1, the J call TRBJ2-3; 9 nucleotides align to TRBD2. The sample comprised PBMCs or T cells enriched from blood (not recorded which). The CDR3, as DNA: TGTGCCACCAGTCCGACTAGCGGAGATACGCAGTATTTT. As protein: CATSPTSGDTQYF.